Listed below are T cell receptor beta chains from one sample, sequenced in a study of T cell clonotyping in hematopoietic cell transplantation. Method: immunoSEQ multiplex PCR; TCRdb's copy keeps in-frame clones and lacks some. This table has 12,000 to 15,000 clones, around 86% appearing once. The input for sequencing was PBMCs, taken 100 days after allogeneic stem cell transplant. The receptor set was obtained from a male patient aged 45-60 years who had an allogeneic stem cell transplant from an unrelated donor, so T cells may come from the graft donor. Some clones in this sample may be carry-over from other donors' samples. The CDR3 runs from the conserved cysteine through the conserved F or W. The D gene is left open where the match is weak. Where a row states a size, it is once, few, many or the class of an expanded clone; other rows omit it.

d_call	v_call	clone_size	j_call	cdr3_aa	cdr3_nt
-	TRBV11-2	-	TRBJ2-1	CASSLRGFGLGNEQFF	TGTGCCAGCAGCCTCCGGGGATTCGGATTGGGTAATGAGCAGTTCTTC
-	TRBV5-6	once	TRBJ2-5	CASSLAPAPQETQYF	TGTGCCAGCAGCTTGGCCCCAGCTCCTCAAGAGACCCAGTACTTC
-	TRBV7-2	-	TRBJ2-3	CASSYADTQYF	TGTGCCAGCAGCTACGCAGATACGCAGTATTTT
-	TRBV28	-	TRBJ1-5	CASSLRTGGLLGQPQHF	TGTGCCAGCAGTTTAAGGACGGGGGGATTGTTGGGTCAGCCCCAGCATTTT
-	TRBV5-1	-	TRBJ2-7	CASSSGEFPGYEQYF	TGCGCCAGCAGCTCGGGTGAATTCCCCGGCTACGAGCAGTACTTC
-	TRBV4-1	-	TRBJ2-4	CASSQESFGAKNIQYF	TGCGCCAGCAGCCAAGAAAGCTTTGGGGCCAAAAACATTCAGTACTTC
-	TRBV7-7	-	TRBJ2-1	CASSPRGAVNEQFF	TGTGCTAGCAGCCCGAGGGGGGCCGTAAATGAGCAGTTCTTC
-	TRBV19	-	TRBJ2-5	CASSTRLRYQETQYF	TGTGCCAGTAGTACCCGTCTTAGGTACCAAGAGACCCAGTACTTC
-	TRBV5-8	once	TRBJ2-1	CASNPRAGSYNEQFF	TGTGCCAGCAACCCCCGGGCGGGATCCTACAATGAGCAGTTCTTC
TRBD1	TRBV30	-	TRBJ2-7	CAWSALRTGLEQYF	TGTGCCTGGAGCGCATTAAGGACAGGTCTCGAGCAGTACTTC
TRBD1	TRBV6-5	-	TRBJ1-5	CASSSRGQVNQPQHF	TGTGCCAGCAGTTCGCGAGGACAGGTCAATCAGCCCCAGCATTTT
-	TRBV9	-	TRBJ2-5	CASSVGGAEETQYF	TGTGCCAGCAGCGTAGGGGGGGCGGAGGAGACCCAGTACTTC
-	TRBV18	-	TRBJ2-7	CASSPPQGGAHEQYF	TGTGCCAGCTCACCTCCCCAGGGGGGGGCCCACGAGCAGTACTTC
TRBD1	TRBV6-1	-	TRBJ2-3	CASSEAWTGGDTQYF	TGTGCCAGCAGTGAAGCGTGGACAGGGGGGGATACGCAGTATTTT
TRBD1	TRBV5-1	-	TRBJ2-5	CASSNPQGVGQETQYF	TGCGCCAGCAGCAATCCTCAGGGGGTCGGTCAAGAGACCCAGTACTTC
TRBD2	TRBV5-4	-	TRBJ2-3	CASSVQGLLPSTDTQYF	TGTGCCAGCAGCGTCCAGGGACTACTTCCTAGCACAGATACGCAGTATTTT
-	TRBV2	-	TRBJ1-3	CASSDGARNTIYF	TGTGCCAGCAGTGACGGGGCCCGAAACACCATATATTTT
-	TRBV6-5	-	TRBJ2-7	CASTQGGEQYF	TGTGCCAGCACCCAGGGAGGCGAGCAGTACTTC
-	TRBV4-1	-	TRBJ1-2	CASSQVPGGGYGYTF	TGCGCCAGCAGCCAAGTCCCCGGGGGGGGGTATGGCTACACCTTC
-	TRBV27	-	TRBJ2-4	CASSSEGNLFLAKNIQYF	TGTGCCAGCAGTTCCGAGGGGAACTTGTTCTTAGCCAAAAACATTCAGTACTTC
-	TRBV6-5	-	TRBJ1-6	CASSYLQNSPLHF	TGTGCCAGCAGTTACCTCCAAAATTCACCCCTCCACTTT
TRBD2	TRBV7-9	-	TRBJ2-7	CASSSHRGAGGSSYEQYF	TGTGCCAGCAGCTCCCACCGTGGAGCGGGGGGGAGCTCCTACGAGCAGTACTTC
TRBD2	TRBV7-7	-	TRBJ2-2	CASRPGTSGANTGELFF	TGTGCTAGCAGACCCGGGACTAGCGGCGCGAACACCGGGGAGCTGTTTTTT
-	TRBV6-1	-	TRBJ1-2	CASSDSPNGPPRNYGYTF	TGTGCCAGCAGTGATTCTCCTAACGGACCGCCGAGGAACTATGGCTACACCTTC
-	TRBV9	-	TRBJ1-1	CASSVGGRGDTEAFF	TGTGCCAGCAGCGTAGGTGGGAGAGGAGACACTGAAGCTTTCTTT
-	TRBV5-6	-	TRBJ2-3	CASSPGWARSDTQYF	TGTGCCAGCAGCCCGGGGTGGGCTAGATCGGATACGCAGTATTTT
TRBD1	TRBV7-2	-	TRBJ2-7	CASSPWTGYEQYF	TGTGCCAGCAGCCCCTGGACAGGCTACGAGCAGTACTTC
-	TRBV5-1	-	TRBJ1-1	CASRFGIWPTARNTEAFF	TGCGCCAGCAGATTCGGGATTTGGCCGACAGCTAGAAACACTGAAGCTTTCTTT
-	TRBV11-1	-	TRBJ2-5	CASSLGVEGVETQYF	TGTGCCAGCAGCTTAGGAGTGGAAGGGGTCGAGACCCAGTACTTC
TRBD1	TRBV19	-	TRBJ2-5	CASSRGQGGETQYF	TGTGCCAGTAGTAGGGGACAGGGTGGGGAGACCCAGTACTTC
-	TRBV7-3	few	TRBJ1-1	CASSLNRNTEAFF	TGTGCCAGCAGCTTGAACAGAAACACTGAAGCTTTCTTT
-	TRBV13	-	TRBJ2-2	CASTLREYTGELFF	TGTGCCAGCACCCTAAGGGAGTACACCGGGGAGCTGTTTTTT
-	TRBV7-2	-	TRBJ1-5	CASSLGGERNQPQHF	TGTGCCAGCAGCTTAGGCGGGGAGAGGAATCAGCCCCAGCATTTT
TRBD2	TRBV13	-	TRBJ2-1	CASSLTSGKNEQFF	TGTGCCAGCAGCTTAACTAGCGGGAAGAATGAGCAGTTCTTC
TRBD2	TRBV29-1	-	TRBJ2-1	CSAGTSGHNEQFF	TGCAGCGCCGGGACTAGCGGCCACAATGAGCAGTTCTTC
-	TRBV2	-	TRBJ1-5	CASSESEGGQPQHF	TGTGCCAGCAGTGAGTCCGAAGGAGGACAGCCCCAGCATTTT
TRBD2	TRBV5-1	-	TRBJ2-2	CASSLTSGSGELFF	TGCGCCAGCAGCCTAACTAGCGGGTCCGGGGAGCTGTTTTTT
TRBD2	TRBV5-6	-	TRBJ2-7	CASSFFGRGVSEQYF	TGTGCCAGCAGCTTTTTCGGGAGGGGGGTCTCCGAGCAGTACTTC
TRBD2	TRBV4-2	-	TRBJ2-3	CASSLTPSGGADTQYF	TGTGCCAGCAGCCTCACTCCTAGCGGGGGCGCAGATACGCAGTATTTT
-	TRBV30	-	TRBJ2-7	CAWTGGSGISYEQYF	TGTGCCTGGACTGGGGGCAGCGGAATATCCTACGAGCAGTACTTC
-	TRBV4-3	-	TRBJ2-7	CASSLRDKGYEQYF	TGCGCCAGCAGCCTCCGGGACAAGGGCTACGAGCAGTACTTC
-	TRBV2	medium-sized	TRBJ1-5	CASSTGLLRVRGNQPQHF	TGTGCCAGCAGTACCGGACTCCTCAGGGTGAGAGGCAATCAGCCCCAGCATTTT
-	TRBV10-1	-	TRBJ1-1	CASKGGPNTEAFF	TGCGCCAGCAAAGGAGGACCGAACACTGAAGCTTTCTTT
-	TRBV10-3	-	TRBJ2-7	CAISEGAREQYF	TGTGCCATCAGTGAGGGAGCAAGGGAGCAGTACTTC
TRBD1	TRBV7-9	-	TRBJ2-3	CASSPPARDRGRNTQYF	TGTGCCAGCAGCCCCCCGGCCAGGGACAGGGGACGAAATACGCAGTATTTT
TRBD2	TRBV19	-	TRBJ2-1	CASILAGGYNEQFF	TGTGCCAGCATACTAGCGGGGGGTTACAATGAGCAGTTCTTC
-	TRBV5-1	once	TRBJ2-7	CASSLAQGYSYEQYF	TGCGCCAGCAGCTTGGCCCAGGGATACTCCTACGAGCAGTACTTC
-	TRBV2	-	TRBJ2-5	CASSYQETQYF	TGTGCCAGCAGTTATCAAGAGACCCAGTACTTC
TRBD1	TRBV7-6	-	TRBJ1-3	CASSLWTGVENTIYF	TGTGCCAGCAGCTTATGGACAGGGGTGGAAAACACCATATATTTT
TRBD2	TRBV18	once	TRBJ2-7	CASSLSVAGGYEQYF	TGTGCCAGCTCACTTAGCGTAGCGGGAGGGTACGAGCAGTACTTC
-	TRBV11-2	-	TRBJ1-6	CASSLDRGGIFNSPLHF	TGTGCCAGCAGCTTAGATCGGGGGGGTATCTTCAATTCACCCCTCCACTTT
-	TRBV5-1	-	TRBJ1-1	CASSLVGEDTEAFF	TGCGCCAGCAGCTTGGTCGGGGAGGACACTGAAGCTTTCTTT